The 32 T cell receptor beta chains reported below all come from one sample, sequenced in a study of T cell repertoires in cytomegalovirus infection (dated 2019 in TCRdb). The treatment or condition label for this specimen denotes: in vitro stimulation with specific CMV peptide epitopes to enrich CMV-specific T cells. These receptors' targets are unknown. Sequencer: Illumina HiSeq 1500. TCRdb trimmed public reads at Q25 via fastp, called clones via MiXCR and kept in-frame beta chains. For every CDR3 protein sequence, its rows merge into one entry that carries the most common genes and DNA. Across this sample there are about 700,000 distinct CDR3 sequences, with approximately 33% seen only once. Clones ranked in the top ten supply 15% to 20% of the sample. Sequencing used cultured PBMCs, obtained from culture after CMV antigen stimulation. These receptors were taken from a human donor in good health (CMV status not recorded). Some clones in this sample may be carry-over from other donors' samples.

The chain links TRBV19 to TRBJ2-3; D might be TRBD2 (5 bases). CDR3 length: 14 residues. Germline V gene sequence: CDR1 LNHDA, CDR2 SQIVND (reference sequence). The V end was cut by 3 bases, the J end by 0 bases, with 7 bases between. The CDR3, as DNA: TGTGCCAGTAGTATGGACTTGAGCACAGATACGCAGTATTTT. Its protein product is CASSMDLSTDTQYF.

This clonotype was seen only a few times. The gene calls are TRBV7-8 and TRBJ1-6; 7 bases align to TRBD1. The germline V gene has CDR1 SGHVS and CDR2 FQNEAQ. This CDR3 contains 15 residues. The ends lost 4 bases at V and 7 bases at J; junction bases unmatched: 7. CDR3 DNA: TGTGCCAGCAGCTCAACCGGGACAGTCAATTCACCCCTCCACTTT. This sequence encodes CASSSTGTVNSPLHF.

This clonotype came up many times. DNA of the CDR3: TGTGCCAGCAGCTTAGAACTAGCGGGAGGTAAAGAGCAGTACTTC. This codes for CASSLELAGGKEQYF. The gene calls are TRBV7-2 and TRBJ2-7, with 12 nucleotides matching TRBD2. After removal of 1 base from V and 7 bases from J, the junction contained 5 bases not matched to a gene. Per germline, CDR1 SGHTA and CDR2 FQGNSA. There are 15 residues in the CDR3.

This clonotype was picked up many times. The chain recombines TRBV7-2 with TRBJ2-5, with 15 bases fitting TRBD2. Germline assignment: CDR1 SGHTA and CDR2 FQGNSA. The CDR3 spans 17 residues. The V segment lost 6 bases and the J segment 6 bases; nucleotides outside the gene matches: 11. The CDR3 DNA reads TGTGCCAGCAGTTTCGGACTAGCGGGAGGGTGGGTGAAGACCCAGTACTTC. This gives the protein CASSFGLAGGWVKTQYF.

This rearrangement joins TRBV3-1 to TRBJ2-7; D may be TRBD2 (7 bases). The CDR3 length is 16 residues. Trimming removed 4 bases from V and 0 bases from J, with 16 bases in between. CDR1 and CDR2 from the germline V gene are LGHDT and YNNKEL (reference sequence). In DNA, the CDR3 is TGTGCCAGCAGCCGAATCAGGGGACTATACTCCTACGAGCAGTACTTC. Translating it yields CASSRIRGLYSYEQYF.

This clonotype was seen a few times. V is TRBV6-1 and J is TRBJ1-6, with 8 nucleotides matching TRBD1. The germline CDR1 and CDR2 sequences are MNHNS and SASEGT. CDR3 size: 18 residues. V shed 1 base and J 6 bases; nucleotides not matched to a gene: 11. CDR3 nucleotide sequence: TGTGCCAGCAGTGAAGTTGGACAGGGATTTTCGGGTAATTCACCCCTCCACTTT. It codes for CASSEVGQGFSGNSPLHF.

The chain employs TRBV15 and TRBJ2-1; TRBD1 agrees at 9 bases. The ends lost 3 bases at V and 7 bases at J; junction bases unmatched: 10. This CDR3 has 16 amino acids. Germline V lookup: CDR1 LNHNV, CDR2 YYDKDF (reference sequence). CDR3 bases: TGTGCCACCAGCAGTAGATGGGACAGGGTAAGGAATGAGCAGTTCTTC. Translating it yields CATSSRWDRVRNEQFF.

The rearrangement joins TRBV4-1 to TRBJ1-5; 7 bases fit TRBD1. Losses at the gene ends were 3 bases for V and 0 bases for J; bases not matched to a gene: 5. This CDR3 is 16 amino acids long. Germline values: CDR1 MGHRA, CDR2 YSYEKL. DNA for the CDR3: TGCGCCAGCAGCCAGGGAACAGGGGTTAGCAATCAGCCCCAGCATTTT. It specifies CASSQGTGVSNQPQHF.

In DNA form, the CDR3 reads TGTGCCAGCAGAGGCACAGGGGGAAACTATGGCTACACCTTC. It codes for CASRGTGGNYGYTF. This chain uses TRBV5-6 with TRBJ1-2; 8 bases match TRBD1. J was trimmed by 2 bases and V by 5 bases; bases with no gene match: 5. Per the germline V gene, CDR1 is SGHDT and CDR2 is YYEEEE. This CDR3 contains 14 residues.

This clonotype was recorded a few times. The CDR3 nucleotides are TGTGCCAGCAGGACAAGACAGGGAAGCTCCTACAATGAGCAGTTCTTC. Residues: CASRTRQGSSYNEQFF. This rearrangement joins TRBV12-3 or TRBV12-4 to TRBJ2-1; 7 positions match TRBD1. With V trimmed by 6 bases and J by 0 bases, 8 bases remained unmatched. CDR3 length: 16 residues.

The chain recombines TRBV6-6 with TRBJ2-7; 10 positions agree with TRBD1. J gave up 2 bases and V 11 bases, and 3 bases lay outside the gene matches. The length of the CDR3 is 12 residues. Germline values: CDR1 MNHNY, CDR2 SVGAGI (reference sequence). CDR3 loop: CAEGQGPYEQYF. CDR3 nucleotide sequence: TGTGCCGAGGGACAGGGGCCCTACGAGCAGTACTTC.

The genes are TRBV12-3 or TRBV12-4 and TRBJ2-5; 10 positions agree with TRBD2. Losses at the gene ends were 3 bases for V and 1 base for J; bases not matched to a gene: 14. CDR3 length: 19 residues. The CDR3 loop is CASSFGTGSSGSPQETQYF. The CDR3 DNA reads as TGTGCCAGCAGTTTTGGGACGGGATCTAGCGGGAGCCCCCAAGAGACCCAGTACTTC.

This chain links TRBV7-9 with TRBJ2-1, with 8 bases aligning to TRBD1. The V segment lost 2 bases and the J segment 6 bases; nucleotides outside the gene matches: 9. Germline lookup yields CDR1 SEHNR and CDR2 FQNEAQ (reference sequence). The CDR3 spans 16 residues. The CDR3 nucleotides read TGTGCCAGCAGCTTAATAGGCAGGGGGCTCGTCAATGAGCAGTTCTTC. Translated: CASSLIGRGLVNEQFF.

The chain joins TRBV6-2 or TRBV6-3 to TRBJ2-7; D uncertain. V dropped 5 bases and J dropped 0 bases, with 11 bases sitting between them. Per germline, CDR1 MNHEY and CDR2 SVGEGT. CDR3 length: 14 residues. CDR3 amino acids: CASSVRASSYEQYF. The CDR3 DNA reads as TGTGCCAGCAGTGTAAGGGCGAGCTCCTACGAGCAGTACTTC.

The V and J genes are TRBV6-2 or TRBV6-3 and TRBJ2-5; D unclear. This CDR3 is 11 amino acids long. With 7 bases removed from V and 3 bases from J, the gap between germline ends came to 6 bases. Germline values: CDR1 MNHEY, CDR2 SVGEGT. The CDR3 DNA reads TGTGCCAGCACCGACAAAGAGACCCAGTACTTC. As protein: CASTDKETQYF.

This clonotype was detected a few times. This chain joins TRBV6-1 and TRBJ1-4; the D gene is possibly TRBD1 (6 bases). V lost 1 base, J lost 4 bases, and 10 bases lay in between. This CDR3 is built from 15 residues. Germline values: CDR1 MNHNS, CDR2 SASEGT. The DNA of the CDR3 is TGTGCCAGCAGTGAAGGGACAGCTAATAATGAAAAACTGTTTTTT. Residues: CASSEGTANNEKLFF.

The V gene is TRBV7-8, the J gene TRBJ2-5; maybe TRBD1 (5 bases). Germline-derived CDR1 and CDR2 are SGHVS and FQNEAQ. V lost 2 bases to trimming and J lost 1 base, with 23 bases between them. The CDR3 is 19 residues long. The CDR3 DNA follows: TGTGCCAGCAGCTTACGCAGTCGACAGCCGACTTTTCTCCAAGAGACCCAGTACTTC. Protein sequence: CASSLRSRQPTFLQETQYF.

This clonotype has ten or more counts. The chain links TRBV7-2 to TRBJ2-7; D not resolved. CDR3 length: 15 amino acids. Germline V gene sequence: CDR1 SGHTA, CDR2 FQGNSA. V was clipped by 2 bases and J by 2 bases, with 13 bases between them. CDR3: CASSLIGSTAYEQYF. The CDR3 coding sequence is TGTGCCAGCAGCTTAATCGGCTCGACCGCCTACGAGCAGTACTTC. The variable domain in full, completed from reference TRBV7-2 and TRBJ2-7, reads GAGVSQSPSNKVTEKGKDVELRCDPISGHTALYWYRQSLGQGLEFLIYFQGNSAPDKSGLPSDRFSAERTGGSVSTLTIQRTQQEDSAVYLCASSLIGSTAYEQYFGPGTRLTVT.

V usage is TRBV6-6 and J usage is TRBJ2-3; 7 bases are shared with TRBD2. This CDR3 has 14 amino acids. The V segment lost 7 bases and the J segment 4 bases; nucleotides outside the gene matches: 8. Per germline, CDR1 MNHNY and CDR2 SVGAGI (reference sequence). CDR3: CASTGGGGADTQYF. Here the CDR3 DNA reads TGTGCCAGCACGGGGGGAGGAGGAGCAGATACGCAGTATTTT.

About this clonotype itself: The junction differs from germline at one of its ends, possibly a read error. DNA of the CDR3: TGTGCCAGCGCGGGAGGGGATCAAGATCCGCAGTATTTT. It specifies CASAGGDQDPQYF. The rearrangement uses TRBV7-7 and TRBJ2-3, with 9 bases matching TRBD2. Per the germline V gene, CDR1 is SSHAT and CDR2 is FNYEAQ (reference sequence). The CDR3 has 13 residues.

The chain uses TRBV6-7 and TRBJ2-1; TRBD1 or TRBD2 may be the D gene (5 bases each). TRBV6-7 is an open reading frame whose function is uncertain. The CDR3 length is 15 residues. Deletions cut 2 bases from V and 7 bases from J, with 15 bases between. The CDR3, as DNA: TGTGCCAGCAGTTACCGGCCGGGACGGATAAATGAGCAGTTCTTC. This codes for CASSYRPGRINEQFF.

There are a few counts of this clonotype. CDR3 coding DNA: TGTGCCACCCAGGGTGGAGGCTATGGCTACACCTTC. This translates into CATQGGGYGYTF. The rearrangement uses TRBV2 and TRBJ1-2; perhaps TRBD1 as D (5 bases). V gave up 10 bases and J gave up 4 bases, with 13 bases separating them. The germline gives CDR1 SNHLY, CDR2 FYNNEI. CDR3 length: 12 amino acids.

This clonotype was seen ten or more times. The chain couples TRBV7-2 to TRBJ1-2; possible D gene TRBD1, 5 bases. CDR3 length: 13 residues. The germline V gene has CDR1 SGHTA and CDR2 FQGNSA. V was shortened by 1 base and J by 8 bases, with 11 bases between the two germline ends. CDR3 protein: CASSLVEGRGYTF. The CDR3 coding sequence is TGTGCCAGCAGCTTAGTAGAGGGACGCGGCTACACCTTC.

This clonotype showed up just a few times. The rearrangement uses TRBV19 and TRBJ1-1, with a weak D call TRBD1 (5 bases). Per the germline V gene, CDR1 is LNHDA and CDR2 is SQIVND (reference sequence). V was pared by 8 bases and J by 0 bases, with 10 bases between. This CDR3 comprises 13 residues. CDR3 protein: CASGGGMNTEAFF. CDR3 in DNA: TGTGCCAGTGGGGGGGGGATGAACACTGAAGCTTTCTTT.

This clonotype was found many times. V gene TRBV7-2 combines with J gene TRBJ2-7; perhaps TRBD2 as D (7 bases). Germline-derived CDR1 and CDR2 are SGHTA and FQGNSA. Trimming took 4 bases from V and 3 from J, leaving 10 bases between them. This CDR3 spans 13 amino acids. The CDR3 region is CASSSRGGYEQYF. The CDR3 DNA sequence: TGTGCCAGCAGCTCAAGGGGGGGCTACGAGCAGTACTTC.

The CDR3 region is CASSLLYRRGSNYGYTF. As DNA, the CDR3 is TGTGCCAGCAGCTTATTGTACAGACGTGGTTCTAACTATGGCTACACCTTC. The gene calls are TRBV11-2 and TRBJ1-2; the D is unclear. CDR3 length: 17 amino acids. Germline V gene data show CDR1 as SGHAT and CDR2 as FQNNGV. The V end was cut by 2 bases, the J end by 0 bases, with 16 bases between. Looking up the rest from reference TRBV11-2 and TRBJ1-2 gives the full variable domain: EAGVAQSPRYKIIEKRQSVAFWCNPISGHATLYWYQQILGQGPKLLIQFQNNGVVDDSQLPKDRFSAERLKGVDSTLKIQPAKLEDSAVYLCASSLLYRRGSNYGYTFGSGTRLTVV.

This clonotype has a handful of counts. The CDR3 is CSAVTGHGYTF. CDR3 coding DNA: TGCAGTGCCGTGACAGGGCATGGCTACACCTTC. The V gene is TRBV20-1, the J gene TRBJ1-2; TRBD1 agrees at 7 bases. Trimming removed 6 bases from V and 6 bases from J; junction bases left unmatched: 4. There are 11 residues in the CDR3. Germline CDR1 and CDR2: DFQATT and SNEGSKA (reference sequence).

This rearrangement joins TRBV14 to TRBJ1-1; no firm D call. CDR1 is SGHDN and CDR2 is FVKESK in the germline V gene. V was cut by 7 bases and J by 7 bases, with 16 bases left in between. The CDR3 is 13 amino acids. CDR3 region: CASTSRSENEAFF. The CDR3 DNA reads TGTGCCAGCACCTCAAGGTCCGAGAATGAAGCTTTCTTT.

This clonotype was counted a few times. J is TRBJ1-5 and V is TRBV2; no firm D call. The germline CDR1 and CDR2 sequences are SNHLY and FYNNEI. This CDR3 is built from 14 residues. Trimming removed 2 bases from V and 4 bases from J, with 9 bases in between. The CDR3 region has the DNA TGTGCCAGCAGTGAATCTTGGGGAAATCAGCCCCAGCATTTT. Translation: CASSESWGNQPQHF.

The chain links TRBV25-1 to TRBJ1-5, with D hard to call. The V end lost 1 base, the J end lost 4 bases, and 5 bases lay between the germline ends. Germline CDR1 reads MGHDK; CDR2 reads SYGVNS. The CDR3 runs to 13 residues. The CDR3 reads CASSESGNQPQHF. For the CDR3, the DNA is TGTGCCAGCAGTGAATCGGGGAATCAGCCCCAGCATTTT.

The chain has TRBV3-1 and TRBJ2-3, with 9 bases aligning to TRBD2. From germline, CDR1 is LGHDT and CDR2 YNNKEL (reference sequence). V was pared by 4 bases and J by 8 bases, with 13 bases of the junction left unmatched. This CDR3 spans 16 amino acids. CDR3: CASSPRVASGEVTQYF. CDR3 DNA sequence: TGTGCCAGCAGCCCAAGGGTGGCTAGCGGGGAGGTTACGCAGTATTTT.

The V and J genes are TRBV6-1 and TRBJ2-7; D remains unclear. From germline, CDR1 is MNHNS and CDR2 SASEGT. Deletions cut 6 bases from V and 2 bases from J, with 14 bases between. The CDR3 totals 14 residues. The chain's CDR3 is CASRQGPLPYEQYF. The CDR3 DNA is TGTGCCAGCAGACAAGGTCCCCTGCCCTACGAGCAGTACTTC.